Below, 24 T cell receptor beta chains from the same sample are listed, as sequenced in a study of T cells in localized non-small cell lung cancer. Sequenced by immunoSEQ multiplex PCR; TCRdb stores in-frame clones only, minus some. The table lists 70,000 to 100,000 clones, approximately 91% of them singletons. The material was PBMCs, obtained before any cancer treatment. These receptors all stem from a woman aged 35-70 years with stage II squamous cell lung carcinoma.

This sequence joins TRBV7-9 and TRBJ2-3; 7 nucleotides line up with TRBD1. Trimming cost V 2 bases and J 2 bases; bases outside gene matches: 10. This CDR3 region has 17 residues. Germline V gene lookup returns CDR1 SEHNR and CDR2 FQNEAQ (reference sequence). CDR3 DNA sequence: TGTGCCAGCAGCTTATTGGACAGGCCCTTGTACACAGATACGCAGTATTTT. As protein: CASSLLDRPLYTDTQYF.

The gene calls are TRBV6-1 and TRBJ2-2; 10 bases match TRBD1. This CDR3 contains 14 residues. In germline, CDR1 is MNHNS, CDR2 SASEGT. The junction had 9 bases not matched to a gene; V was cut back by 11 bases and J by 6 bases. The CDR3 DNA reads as TGTGCCGGACGAGACAGGGGGCTCTCCGGGGAGCTGTTTTTT. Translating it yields CAGRDRGLSGELFF.

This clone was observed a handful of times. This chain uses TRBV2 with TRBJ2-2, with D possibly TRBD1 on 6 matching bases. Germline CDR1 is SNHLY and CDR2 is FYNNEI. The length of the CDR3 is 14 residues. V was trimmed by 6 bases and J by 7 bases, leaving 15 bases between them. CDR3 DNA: TGTGCCAGCAGGGAACAGGGTTTTAGCGGGGAGCTGTTTTTT. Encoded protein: CASREQGFSGELFF.

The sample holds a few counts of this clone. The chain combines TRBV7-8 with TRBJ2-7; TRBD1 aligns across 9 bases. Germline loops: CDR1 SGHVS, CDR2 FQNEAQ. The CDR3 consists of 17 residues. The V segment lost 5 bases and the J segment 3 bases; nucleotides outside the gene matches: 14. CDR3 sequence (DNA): TGTGCCAGCAGCGGACGTCCCGGGACAGGGAGGGACTACGAGCAGTACTTC. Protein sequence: CASSGRPGTGRDYEQYF.

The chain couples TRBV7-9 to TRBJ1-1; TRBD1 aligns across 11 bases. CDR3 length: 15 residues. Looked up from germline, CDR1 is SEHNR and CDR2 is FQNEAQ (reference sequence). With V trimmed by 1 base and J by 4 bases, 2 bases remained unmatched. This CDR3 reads CASSLGDRGATEAFF. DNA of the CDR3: TGTGCCAGCAGCTTAGGGGACAGGGGGGCCACTGAAGCTTTCTTT.

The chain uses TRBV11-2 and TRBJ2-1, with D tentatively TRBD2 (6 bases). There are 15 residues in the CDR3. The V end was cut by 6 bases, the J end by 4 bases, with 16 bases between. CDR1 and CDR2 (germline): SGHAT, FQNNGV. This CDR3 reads CASRPYQGLYNEQFF. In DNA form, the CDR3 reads TGTGCCAGCAGGCCATACCAGGGACTTTACAATGAGCAGTTCTTC.

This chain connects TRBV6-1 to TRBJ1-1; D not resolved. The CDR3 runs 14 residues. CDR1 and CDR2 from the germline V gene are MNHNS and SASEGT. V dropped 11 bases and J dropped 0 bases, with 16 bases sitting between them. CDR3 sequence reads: CAGSPHPMNTEAFF. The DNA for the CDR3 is TGTGCCGGGTCTCCGCATCCCATGAACACTGAAGCTTTCTTT.

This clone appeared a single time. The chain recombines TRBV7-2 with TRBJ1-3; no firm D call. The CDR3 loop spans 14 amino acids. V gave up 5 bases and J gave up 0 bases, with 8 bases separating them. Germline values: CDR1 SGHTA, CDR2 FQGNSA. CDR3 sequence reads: CASSPGSSGNTIYF. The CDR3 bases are TGTGCCAGCAGCCCCGGGAGCTCTGGAAACACCATATATTTT.

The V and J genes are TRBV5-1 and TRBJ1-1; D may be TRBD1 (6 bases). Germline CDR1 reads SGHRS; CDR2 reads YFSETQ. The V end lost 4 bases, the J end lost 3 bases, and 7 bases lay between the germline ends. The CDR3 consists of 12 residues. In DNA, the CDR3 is TGCGCCAGCAGCACAGGGTACACTGAAGCTTTCTTT. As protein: CASSTGYTEAFF.

CDR3 region: CASSIVPTDTQYF. CDR3 DNA sequence: TGTGCCAGTAGTATAGTCCCCACAGATACGCAGTATTTT. The chain recombines TRBV19 with TRBJ2-3; the D is unclear. This CDR3 spans 13 amino acids. Trimming shortened V by 1 base and J by 2 bases, and 4 bases separated the two germline ends. Per germline, CDR1 LNHDA and CDR2 SQIVND (reference sequence).

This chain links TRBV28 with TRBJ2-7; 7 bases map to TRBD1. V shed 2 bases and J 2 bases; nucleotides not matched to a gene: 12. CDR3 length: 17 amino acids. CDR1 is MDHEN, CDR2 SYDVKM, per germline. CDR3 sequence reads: CASSLEALGQRAYEQYF. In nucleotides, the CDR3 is TGTGCCAGCAGTTTAGAGGCATTGGGACAGCGTGCCTACGAGCAGTACTTC.

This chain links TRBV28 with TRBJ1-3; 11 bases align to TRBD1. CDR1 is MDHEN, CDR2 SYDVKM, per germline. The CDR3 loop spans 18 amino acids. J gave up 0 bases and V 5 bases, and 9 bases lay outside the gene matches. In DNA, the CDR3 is TGTGCCAGCAGTCCCGTCCCGGGACAGGGGGACTCTGGAAACACCATATATTTT. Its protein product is CASSPVPGQGDSGNTIYF.

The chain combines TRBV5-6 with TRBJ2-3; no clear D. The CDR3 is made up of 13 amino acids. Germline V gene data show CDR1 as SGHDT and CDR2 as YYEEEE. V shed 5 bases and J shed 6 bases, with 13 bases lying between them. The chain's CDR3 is CASSDIGSDTQYF. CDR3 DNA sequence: TGTGCCAGCAGTGATATAGGCAGCGATACGCAGTATTTT.

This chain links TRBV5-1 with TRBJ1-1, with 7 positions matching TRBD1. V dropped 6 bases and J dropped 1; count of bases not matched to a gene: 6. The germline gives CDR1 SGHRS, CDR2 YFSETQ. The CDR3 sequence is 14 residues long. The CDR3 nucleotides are TGCGCCAGCACTACAGGGGTGCCGAACACTGAAGCTTTCTTT. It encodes CASTTGVPNTEAFF.

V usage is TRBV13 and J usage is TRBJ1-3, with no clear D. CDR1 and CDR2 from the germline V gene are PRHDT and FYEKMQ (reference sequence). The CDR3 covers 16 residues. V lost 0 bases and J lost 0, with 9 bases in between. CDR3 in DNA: TGTGCCAGCAGCTTAGGGCAGCCGAGCTCTGGAAACACCATATATTTT. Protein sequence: CASSLGQPSSGNTIYF.

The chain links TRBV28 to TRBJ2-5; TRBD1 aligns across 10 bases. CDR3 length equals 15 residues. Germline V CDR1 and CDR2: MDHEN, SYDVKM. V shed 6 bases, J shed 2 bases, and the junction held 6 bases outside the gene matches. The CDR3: CASSTDRGFQETQYF. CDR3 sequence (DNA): TGTGCCAGCAGCACGGACAGGGGGTTTCAAGAGACCCAGTACTTC.

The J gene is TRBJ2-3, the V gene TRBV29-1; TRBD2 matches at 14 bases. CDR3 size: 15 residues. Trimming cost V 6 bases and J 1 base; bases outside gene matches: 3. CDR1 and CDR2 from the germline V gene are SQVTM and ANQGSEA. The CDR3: CSVTSGGAGTDTQYF. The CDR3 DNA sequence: TGCAGCGTGACTAGCGGGGGGGCTGGCACAGATACGCAGTATTTT.

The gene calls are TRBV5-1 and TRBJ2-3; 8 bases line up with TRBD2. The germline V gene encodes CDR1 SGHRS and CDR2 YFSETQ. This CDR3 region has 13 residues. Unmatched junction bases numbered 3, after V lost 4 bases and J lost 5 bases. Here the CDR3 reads CASSPAGGDTQYF. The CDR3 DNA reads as TGCGCCAGCAGCCCGGCGGGGGGAGATACGCAGTATTTT.

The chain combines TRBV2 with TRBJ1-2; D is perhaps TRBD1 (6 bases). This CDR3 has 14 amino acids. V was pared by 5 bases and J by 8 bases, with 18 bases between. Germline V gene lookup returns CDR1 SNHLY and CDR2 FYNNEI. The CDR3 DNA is TGTGCCAGCAGTCTGGAACAGGGAATACAGGGCTACACCTTC. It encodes CASSLEQGIQGYTF.

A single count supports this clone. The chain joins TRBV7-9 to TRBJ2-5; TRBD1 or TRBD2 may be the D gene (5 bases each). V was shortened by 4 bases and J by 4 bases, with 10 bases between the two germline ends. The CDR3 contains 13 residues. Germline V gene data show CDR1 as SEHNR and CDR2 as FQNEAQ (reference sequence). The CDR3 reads CASSSQGAETQYF. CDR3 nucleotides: TGTGCCAGCAGCTCCCAGGGAGCAGAGACCCAGTACTTC.

The CDR3 DNA follows: TGTGCCAGCATTGGGACAGGGGCGAATCAGCCCCAGCATTTT. Translation: CASIGTGANQPQHF. J is TRBJ1-5 and V is TRBV28; 10 nucleotides match TRBD1. This CDR3 region has 14 residues. The germline CDR1 and CDR2 sequences are MDHEN and SYDVKM. J lost 4 bases, V lost 7 bases, and 4 bases had no gene match.

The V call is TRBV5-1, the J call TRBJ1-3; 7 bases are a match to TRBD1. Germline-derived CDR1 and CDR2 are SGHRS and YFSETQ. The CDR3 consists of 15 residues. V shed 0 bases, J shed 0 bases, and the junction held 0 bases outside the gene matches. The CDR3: CASSLEGASGNTIYF. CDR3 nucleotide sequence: TGCGCCAGCAGCTTGGAGGGGGCCTCTGGAAACACCATATATTTT.

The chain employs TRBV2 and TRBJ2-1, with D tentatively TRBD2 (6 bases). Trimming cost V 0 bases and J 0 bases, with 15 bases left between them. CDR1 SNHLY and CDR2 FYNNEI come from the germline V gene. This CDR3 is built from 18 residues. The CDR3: CASSEALGGGSSYNEQFF. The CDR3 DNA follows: TGTGCCAGCAGTGAAGCGTTGGGTGGGGGGAGCTCCTACAATGAGCAGTTCTTC.

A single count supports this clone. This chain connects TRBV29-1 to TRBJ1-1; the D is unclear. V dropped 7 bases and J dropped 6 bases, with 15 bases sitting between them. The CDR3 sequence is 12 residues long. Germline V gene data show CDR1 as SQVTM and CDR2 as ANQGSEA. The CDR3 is CSACADAPEAFF. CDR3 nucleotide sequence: TGCAGCGCGTGCGCCGATGCCCCTGAAGCTTTCTTT.